Described below is a single TCR beta chain sequence and its context. No antigen is known for it. It has no much larger one-base neighbor in the sample; base qualities were not kept. This sample stems from a study of CD8 T cells in Susac syndrome (dated by TCRdb to 2018 to 2020). For context, the study as a whole: Repertoire sequencing was used to test whether CD8+ T cell activation and differentiation in Susac syndrome was antigen driven.

The CDR3 measures 13 amino acids from cysteine to phenylalanine. The retained sequence is limited to the CDR3, 39 bases, with the frame set at the first base. Trimming at the junction amounts to 8 bases on V and 2 bases on J, and the germline ends lie 12 bases apart. The germline V gene provides CDR1 MDHEN and CDR2 SYDVKM. Peripheral blood CD8+ and CD4+ T cells from healthy donors, Susac syndrome patients and multiple sclerosis patients were profiled by high-throughput TCR beta sequencing. Healthy donors were included as age- and sex-matched controls. Bulk CD8+ and CD4+ T cells were purified magnetically by negative isolation, whereas CD8+ TEMRA cells were enriched by FACS. Blood was collected in EDTA tubes and processed within 24 hours, with PBMCs isolated through density gradient centrifugation. PBMCs intended for TCR sequencing were frozen in liquid nitrogen and were later thawed in a 37 degrees C water bath. The sorted or isolated CD4+, CD8+ and CD8+ TEMRA cells reached a purity of at least 90%.

What the work shows at the level of the full study, not this receptor alone: The number of individuals in the TCR sequencing and HLA analysis was acknowledged as relatively small.

RNA was extracted using the RNeasy kit, and about 0.45 to 1 microgram was reverse transcribed with random hexamers. TCR beta CDR3 regions were amplified with the immunoSEQ multiplex PCR assay covering 54 Vbeta and 13 Jbeta segments. Bias from PCR amplification was corrected by using a synthetic template baseline for primer optimization and for computational correction. On the study's bioinformatics: Reads were annotated to V, D and J genes per IMGT and analyzed with immunoSEQ Analyzer, keeping only productive sequences. To calculate clonality, Shannon entropy was normalized by log2 of the number of productive unique sequences and then subtracted from one. Public and private clones were assessed among the 100 most prevalent clones of each patient and control. Susac-specific clones were defined as absent from healthy and MS cohorts, approximately 1,000 published viral clones and other ImmuneACCESS disease sequences. The public reads were reanalyzed by TCRdb: fastp trimming at Q25, MiXCR alignment, in-frame beta chains only. Records with the same CDR3 protein are collapsed into one entry carrying the most frequent genes and DNA. The authors' filters were not applied to this entry. For this sample there are about 130,000 distinct CDR3 sequences; about 96% appear just once. Roughly 0.12% of the sample lies in the top ten.

The source is a human donor in good health. The sequenced sample was CD4+ T cells from PBMCs. The rearrangement joined TRBV28 to TRBJ1-2, with a weak D call of TRBD1 (5 bases match). CDR3 sequence: CASGRDPNYGYTF. DNA sequence: TGTGCCAGCGGGAGGGACCCCAACTATGGCTACACCTTC.